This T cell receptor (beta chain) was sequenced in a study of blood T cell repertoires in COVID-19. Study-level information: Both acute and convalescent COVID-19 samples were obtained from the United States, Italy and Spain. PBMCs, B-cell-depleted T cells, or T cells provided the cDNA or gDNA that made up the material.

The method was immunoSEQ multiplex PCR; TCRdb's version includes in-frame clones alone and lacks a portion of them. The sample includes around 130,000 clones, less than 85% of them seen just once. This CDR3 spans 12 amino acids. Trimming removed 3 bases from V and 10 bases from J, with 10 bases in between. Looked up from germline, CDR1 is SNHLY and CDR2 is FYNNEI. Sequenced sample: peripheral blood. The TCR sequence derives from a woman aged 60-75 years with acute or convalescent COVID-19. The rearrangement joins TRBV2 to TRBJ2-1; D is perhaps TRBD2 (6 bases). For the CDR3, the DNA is TGTGCCAGCAGTGATGGGGGGAAAGAGCAGTTCTTC. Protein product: CASSDGGKEQFF. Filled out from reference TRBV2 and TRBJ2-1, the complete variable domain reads EPEVTQTPSHQVTQMGQEVILRCVPISNHLYFYWYRQILGQKVEFLVSFYNNEISEKSEIFDDQFSVERPDGSNFTLKIRSTKLEDSAMYFCASSDGGKEQFFGPGTRLTVL.